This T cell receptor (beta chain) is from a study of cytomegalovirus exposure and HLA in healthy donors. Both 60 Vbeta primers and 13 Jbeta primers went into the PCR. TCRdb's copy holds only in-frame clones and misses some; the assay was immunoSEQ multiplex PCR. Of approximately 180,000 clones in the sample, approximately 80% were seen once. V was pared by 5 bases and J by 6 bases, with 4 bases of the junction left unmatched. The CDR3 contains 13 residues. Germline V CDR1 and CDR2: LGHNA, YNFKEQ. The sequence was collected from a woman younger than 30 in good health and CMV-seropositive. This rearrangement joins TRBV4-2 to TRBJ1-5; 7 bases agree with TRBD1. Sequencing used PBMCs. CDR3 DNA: TGTGCCAGCAGCGCCCGGACAGGTCAGCCCCAGCATTTT. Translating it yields CASSARTGQPQHF.